The present entry profiles one T cell receptor (beta chain) with its context. The antigen remains unidentified. Clones were read by immunoSEQ multiplex PCR, and TCRdb kept only the in-frame ones, dropping some. The sample has under 85,000 clones; 70% to 90% are singletons. Trimming took 2 bases from V and 4 from J; bases not matched to a gene: 5. This CDR3 has 15 residues. The germline V gene has CDR1 LNHDA and CDR2 SQIVND (reference sequence). The data are from a study of OX40 agonist ivuxolimab in advanced cancers. Turning to the study itself: Past anti-PD-1, anti-PD-L1 or anti-CTLA-4 therapy was accepted, and 30% to 45% had received some.

Study conclusions and caveats: The antigen specificity of the peripheral T cells (those that were expanded) was not determined. The mean number of expanded clones was higher in CD8+ T cells than in CD4+.

The chain uses TRBV19 and TRBJ1-5, with 7 bases aligning to TRBD1. The source material was CD4+ or CD8+ T cells sorted from blood, sampled in a trial of the OX40 agonist ivuxolimab. The TCR was taken from an adult with an advanced solid tumor such as melanoma, head and neck, liver or kidney cancer. The CDR3 coding sequence is TGTGCCAGTAGTATATCCGACAGGGTTAATCAGCCCCAGCATTTT. Protein: CASSISDRVNQPQHF.